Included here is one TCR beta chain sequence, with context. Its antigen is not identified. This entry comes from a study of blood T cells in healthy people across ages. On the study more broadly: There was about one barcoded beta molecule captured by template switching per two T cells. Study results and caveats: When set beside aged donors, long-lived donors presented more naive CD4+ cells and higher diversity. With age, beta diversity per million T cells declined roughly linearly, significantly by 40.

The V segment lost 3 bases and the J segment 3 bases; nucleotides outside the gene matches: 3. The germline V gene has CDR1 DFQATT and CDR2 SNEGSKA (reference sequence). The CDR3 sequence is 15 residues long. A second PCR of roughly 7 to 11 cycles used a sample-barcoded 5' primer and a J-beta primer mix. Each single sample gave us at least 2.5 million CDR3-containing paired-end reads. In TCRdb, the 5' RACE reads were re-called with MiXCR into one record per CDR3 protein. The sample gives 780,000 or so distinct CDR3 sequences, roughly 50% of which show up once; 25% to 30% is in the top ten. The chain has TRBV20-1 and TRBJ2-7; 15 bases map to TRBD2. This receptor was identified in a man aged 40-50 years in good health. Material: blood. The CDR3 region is CSASRTSGGDYEQYF. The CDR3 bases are TGCAGTGCTAGCCGGACTAGCGGGGGGGACTACGAGCAGTACTTC.